This T cell receptor beta chain was identified during a study of T cells after posttransplantation cyclophosphamide. Sequenced by immunoSEQ multiplex PCR; TCRdb stores in-frame clones only, minus some. The profile shows approximately 56,000 clones, 94% of them singletons. Whole-study findings and limits: After PTCy, TRB diversity resembled that of CNI/methotrexate controls. Later post-transplant blood repertoires were often dominated by donor CD8+ memory clones.

Peripheral blood was collected from the related graft donor on the marrow donation day. V gave up 6 bases and J gave up 5 bases; unmatched junction bases: 11. The CDR3 is made up of 15 amino acids. Germline loops: CDR1 SQVTM, CDR2 ANQGSEA. Comments on this clone: The target antigen is unknown.

This receptor was identified in a woman aged 25 to 39 in good health and a related stem cell transplant donor. The chain has TRBV29-1 and TRBJ2-2, with TRBD2 identical over 8 bases. Input material: PBMCs. The CDR3 region is CSVTGGGGRTGELFF. As DNA, the CDR3 is TGCAGCGTGACGGGAGGGGGGGGAAGGACCGGGGAGCTGTTTTTT.